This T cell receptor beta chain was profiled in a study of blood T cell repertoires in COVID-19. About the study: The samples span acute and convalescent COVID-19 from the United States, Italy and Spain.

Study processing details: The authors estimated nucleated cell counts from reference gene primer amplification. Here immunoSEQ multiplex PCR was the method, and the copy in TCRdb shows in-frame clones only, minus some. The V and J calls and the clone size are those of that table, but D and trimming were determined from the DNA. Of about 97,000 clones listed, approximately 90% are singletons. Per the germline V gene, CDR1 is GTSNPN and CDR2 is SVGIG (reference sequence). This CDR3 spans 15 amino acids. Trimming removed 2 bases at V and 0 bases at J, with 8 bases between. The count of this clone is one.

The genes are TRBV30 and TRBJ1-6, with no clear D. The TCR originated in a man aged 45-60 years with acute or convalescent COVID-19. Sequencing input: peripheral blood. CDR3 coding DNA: TGTGCCTGGAGTCCCCCGGGCTCCTATAATTCACCCCTCCACTTT. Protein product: CAWSPPGSYNSPLHF.